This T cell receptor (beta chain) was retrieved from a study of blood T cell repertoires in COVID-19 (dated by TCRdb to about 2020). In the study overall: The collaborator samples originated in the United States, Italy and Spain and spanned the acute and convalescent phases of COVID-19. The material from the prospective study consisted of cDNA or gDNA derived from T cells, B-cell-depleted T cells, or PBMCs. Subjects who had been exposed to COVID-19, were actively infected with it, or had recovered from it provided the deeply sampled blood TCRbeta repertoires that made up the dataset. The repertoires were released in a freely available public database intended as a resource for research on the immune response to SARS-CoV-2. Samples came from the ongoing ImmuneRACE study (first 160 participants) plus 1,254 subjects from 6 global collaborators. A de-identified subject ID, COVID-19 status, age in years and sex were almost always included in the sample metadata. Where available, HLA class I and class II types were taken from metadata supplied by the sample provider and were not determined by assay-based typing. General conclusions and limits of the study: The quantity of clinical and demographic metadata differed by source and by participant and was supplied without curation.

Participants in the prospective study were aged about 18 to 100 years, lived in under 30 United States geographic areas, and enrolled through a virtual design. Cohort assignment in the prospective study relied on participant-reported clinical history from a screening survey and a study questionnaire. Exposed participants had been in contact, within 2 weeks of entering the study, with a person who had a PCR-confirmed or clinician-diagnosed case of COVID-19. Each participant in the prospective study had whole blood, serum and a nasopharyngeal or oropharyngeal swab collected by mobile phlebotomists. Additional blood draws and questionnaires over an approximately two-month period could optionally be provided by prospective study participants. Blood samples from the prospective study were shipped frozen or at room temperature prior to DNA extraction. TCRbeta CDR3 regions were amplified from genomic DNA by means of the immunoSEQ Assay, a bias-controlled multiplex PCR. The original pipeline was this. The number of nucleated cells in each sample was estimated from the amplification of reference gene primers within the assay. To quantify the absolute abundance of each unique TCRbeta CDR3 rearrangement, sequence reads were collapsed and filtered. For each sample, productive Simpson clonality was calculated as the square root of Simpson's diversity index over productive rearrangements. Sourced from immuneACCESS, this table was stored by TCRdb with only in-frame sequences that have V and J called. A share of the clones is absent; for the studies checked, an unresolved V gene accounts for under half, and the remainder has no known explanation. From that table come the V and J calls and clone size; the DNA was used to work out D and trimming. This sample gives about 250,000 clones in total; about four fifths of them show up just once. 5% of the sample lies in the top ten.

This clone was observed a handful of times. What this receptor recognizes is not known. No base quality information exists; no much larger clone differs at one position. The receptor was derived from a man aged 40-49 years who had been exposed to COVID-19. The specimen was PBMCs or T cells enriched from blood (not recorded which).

The sequence in DNA is TGTGCCAGCAGCCAAGATGAGGGAATTAATGGCTACACCTTC. This sequence encodes CASSQDEGINGYTF. The chain uses TRBV3-1 (or the pseudogene TRBV3-2) and TRBJ1-2; there is no confident call for the D gene. From the germline V gene (reference sequence), CDR1 is LGHDT and CDR2 is YNNKEL. V is pared back by 0 bases and J by 6 bases, with 11 bases lying between the germline termini. The CDR3 runs 14 residues from the cysteine to the phenylalanine. The CDR3 DNA has 42 bases and is translated from base 1.